Below, 13 T cell receptor beta chains from the same sample are listed, as sequenced in a study of shared clonotypes between healthy human individuals. The naive CD8 subset, CD45RO-negative cells positively selected for CCR7, excluded terminally differentiated effector memory CD45RA+ cells. Libraries were prepared by immunoSEQ multiplex PCR; TCRdb keeps only in-frame clonotypes and omits some of them. There are hundreds of thousands of clones in the sample; approximately 96% occur only once, and about 0.11% lies in the top ten. Sequenced input: naive CD8+ T cells sorted from blood. The receptors come from a woman aged 30 to 39 in good health.

J is TRBJ2-5 and V is TRBV7-9, with 12 bases fitting TRBD2. Per the germline V gene, CDR1 is SEHNR and CDR2 is FQNEAQ (reference sequence). The V and J ends lost 5 bases and 4 bases, in that order; junction bases with no gene match: 2. This CDR3 is built from 14 residues. The CDR3, as DNA: TGTGCCAGCAGCGCGGGACTAGCGGGAGAGACCCAGTACTTC. Translating it yields CASSAGLAGETQYF.

In the case of this clone: At one boundary the junction diverges from the germline segment, which might be a read error. The rearrangement links TRBV5-3 to TRBJ2-7; 10 bases match TRBD2. TRBV5-3 belongs to the ORF category, with a function that is uncertain. This CDR3 is 15 amino acids long. DNA for the CDR3: TGTGCCAGCAGCTTAAAGCTAGCGGGAGCCAACGAGCAGTACTTC. Translated, it gives CASSLKLAGANEQYF.

V and J are TRBV27 and TRBJ2-1, with D uncertain. V was pared by 4 bases and J by 2 bases, with 15 bases between. CDR1 and CDR2 (germline): MNHEY, SMNVEV (reference sequence). The CDR3 is 16 residues long. CDR3 coding DNA: TGTGCCAGCAGTTCCTCAAGCAAAACGCCCTACAATGAGCAGTTCTTC. Protein sequence: CASSSSSKTPYNEQFF.

The genes are TRBV28 and TRBJ2-2, with unresolved D. V was shortened by 6 bases and J by 4 bases, with 6 bases between the two germline ends. The V gene's germline CDR1 is MDHEN and CDR2 SYDVKM. The CDR3 runs to 12 residues. The CDR3 protein is CASRDLTGELFF. DNA for the CDR3: TGTGCCAGCAGAGACCTCACCGGGGAGCTGTTTTTT.

The rearrangement joins TRBV13 to TRBJ1-4, with 8 bases that match TRBD1. This CDR3 contains 19 residues. The germline gives CDR1 PRHDT, CDR2 FYEKMQ (reference sequence). V shed 5 bases and J 4 bases; nucleotides not matched to a gene: 18. In DNA form, the CDR3 reads TGTGCCAGCAGCGTATTAGGGACAGGAAATATAGATTATAATGAAAAACTGTTTTTT. This sequence encodes CASSVLGTGNIDYNEKLFF.

This rearrangement joins TRBV28 to TRBJ1-2; D not resolved. The CDR3 spans 14 residues. V lost 2 bases, J lost 3 bases, and 10 bases lay in between. The germline CDR1 and CDR2 sequences are MDHEN and SYDVKM. CDR3 DNA: TGTGCCAGCAGTTTAAAGGGAGATTACTATGGCTACACCTTC. This gives the protein CASSLKGDYYGYTF.

The chain combines TRBV27 with TRBJ2-7, with D uncertain. In germline, CDR1 is MNHEY, CDR2 SMNVEV (reference sequence). Trimming removed 6 bases at V and 2 bases at J, with 14 bases between. The length of the CDR3 is 14 residues. For the CDR3, the DNA is TGTGCCAGCAGCGAAATCAGGCGCACCTACGAGCAGTACTTC. Translated, it gives CASSEIRRTYEQYF.

This CDR3 is CASRASGSEQYF. CDR3 nucleotides: TGTGCCAGCAGGGCTAGCGGGAGCGAGCAGTACTTC. This rearrangement joins TRBV6-1 to TRBJ2-7; 10 bases map to TRBD2. Germline assignment: CDR1 MNHNS and CDR2 SASEGT. The CDR3 is made up of 12 amino acids. After removal of 6 bases from V and 6 bases from J, the junction contained 2 bases not matched to a gene.

This sequence joins TRBV5-8 and TRBJ2-7; TRBD2 matches at 9 bases. V dropped 5 bases and J dropped 2; count of bases not matched to a gene: 8. The germline V gene encodes CDR1 SGHTS and CDR2 YDEGEE. The length of the CDR3 is 15 residues. CDR3 nucleotide sequence: TGTGCCAGCAGACAAGGACTAGCGTTAACCTACGAGCAGTACTTC. This encodes CASRQGLALTYEQYF.

This chain links TRBV28 with TRBJ2-5; D might be TRBD1 or TRBD2, each matching 5 bases. The CDR3 loop spans 16 amino acids. CDR1 and CDR2 from the germline V gene are MDHEN and SYDVKM. V was trimmed by 10 bases and J by 0 bases, leaving 21 bases between them. CDR3 sequence (DNA): TGTGCCATTTCTGGGACCTTAAGAGGGTACCAAGAGACCCAGTACTTC. Protein: CAISGTLRGYQETQYF.

This chain links TRBV15 with TRBJ2-3; 9 positions match TRBD2. CDR3 length: 19 amino acids. Per the germline V gene, CDR1 is LNHNV and CDR2 is YYDKDF (reference sequence). V shed 5 bases, J shed 2 bases, and the junction held 17 bases outside the gene matches. CDR3 sequence reads: CATSWGIAGDELITDTQYF. CDR3 DNA sequence: TGTGCCACCAGCTGGGGCATAGCGGGAGACGAGCTTATCACAGATACGCAGTATTTT.

A single count supports this clone. V gene TRBV18 combines with J gene TRBJ1-4, with 7 nucleotides matching TRBD1. CDR3 size: 15 residues. V trimming: 4 bases; J trimming: 8 bases; junction bases outside the gene matches: 10. Per the germline V gene, CDR1 is KGHSH and CDR2 is LQKENI. This chain's CDR3 is CASSHKRGPMEKLFF. Here the CDR3 DNA reads TGTGCCAGCTCACACAAAAGGGGGCCCATGGAAAAACTGTTTTTT.

The chain uses TRBV4-2 and TRBJ2-7, with D perhaps given as TRBD1 or TRBD2 (5 bases each). Per germline, CDR1 LGHNA and CDR2 YNFKEQ. The CDR3 loop spans 15 amino acids. Trimming took off 0 bases at V and 7 bases at J, with 16 bases between the two ends. The CDR3 region is CASSQEGARGEEQYF. Written as DNA, the CDR3 is TGTGCCAGCAGCCAAGAAGGGGCGAGAGGGGAAGAGCAGTACTTC.